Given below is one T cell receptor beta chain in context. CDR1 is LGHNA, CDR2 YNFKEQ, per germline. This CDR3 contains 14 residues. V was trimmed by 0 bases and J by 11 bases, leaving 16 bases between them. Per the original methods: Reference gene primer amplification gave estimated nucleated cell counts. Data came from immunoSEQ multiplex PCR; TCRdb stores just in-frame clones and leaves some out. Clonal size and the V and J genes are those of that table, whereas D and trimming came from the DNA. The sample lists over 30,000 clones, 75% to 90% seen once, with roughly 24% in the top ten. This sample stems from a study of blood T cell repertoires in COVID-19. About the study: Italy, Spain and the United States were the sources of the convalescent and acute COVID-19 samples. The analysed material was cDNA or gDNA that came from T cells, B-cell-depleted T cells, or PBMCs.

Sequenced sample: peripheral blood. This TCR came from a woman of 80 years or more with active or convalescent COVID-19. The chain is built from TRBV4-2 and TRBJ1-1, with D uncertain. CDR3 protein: CASSQDPRKGRAFF. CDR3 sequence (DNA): TGTGCCAGCAGCCAAGATCCCAGGAAAGGTCGGGCTTTCTTT.